This is a list of T cell receptor beta chains from one sample in a study of human versus mouse CDR3 diversity and MHC coevolution. Assay: immunoSEQ multiplex PCR; the TCRdb copy retains only in-frame clones and omits some. The table lists about 77,000 clones, just under 95% of them singletons, with about 0.14% in the top ten. The sequenced sample consisted of naive CD4+ T cells from blood. The receptors were sampled from a person aged 25 to 69 in good health. The CDR3 runs from the conserved cysteine through the conserved F or W. A D gene is named only where the DNA matches it firmly. Size is stated for part of the rows, as once, few or many counts, or as a class when the clone is expanded.

j_call v_call d_call clone_size cdr3_nt cdr3_aa
TRBJ1-1 TRBV5-1 TRBD1 - TGCGCCAGCAGCCTCGGACAGGTGAACACTGAAGCTTTCTTT CASSLGQVNTEAFF
TRBJ2-2 TRBV4-1 - - TGCGCCAGCAGCCAACCTAGGAACACCGGGGAGCTGTTTTTT CASSQPRNTGELFF
TRBJ2-3 TRBV5-6 TRBD1 - TGTGCCAGCAGCTTGGGAACAGGGGAGATCACAGATACGCAGTATTTT CASSLGTGEITDTQYF
TRBJ1-2 TRBV7-3 - - TGTGCCAGCAGCGAAGACAGGAACTATGGCTACACCTTC CASSEDRNYGYTF
TRBJ2-5 TRBV28 - - TGTGCCAGCAGTTTCCCGACCCCGGGGACCCAGTACTTC CASSFPTPGTQYF
TRBJ2-2 TRBV4-2 TRBD1 - TGTGCCAGCAGCCAAATAGGGACAGGGGAGGCCGGGGAGCTGTTTTTT CASSQIGTGEAGELFF
TRBJ1-2 TRBV4-1 TRBD1 - TGCGCCAGCAGCCCCAAGGTACCCGGACAGGGCATAGAGACCCATGGCTACACCTTC CASSPKVPGQGIETHGYTF
TRBJ1-3 TRBV2 TRBD1 - TGTGCCAGCAGTGAGGGGACAGCGGTCTCTGGAAACACCATATATTTT CASSEGTAVSGNTIYF
TRBJ2-2 TRBV5-1 TRBD2 - TGCGCCACCCGAAGCGGGGAAAACACCGGGGAGCTGTTTTTT CATRSGENTGELFF
TRBJ2-2 TRBV18 - - TGTGCCAGCTCACCACGGGAGGGGGAGCTGTTTTTT CASSPREGELFF
TRBJ2-7 TRBV23-1 TRBD2 - TGCGCCAGCAGTCAAGGCGCGGGGGGGCTGGCCTCCTACGAGCAGTACTTC CASSQGAGGLASYEQYF
TRBJ1-2 TRBV30 - - TGTGCCTGGAGTGTGTATACTGTCTACACCTTC CAWSVYTVYTF
TRBJ1-4 TRBV29-1 - once TGCAGCGTTCGGCCAGGGGATGAAAAACTGTTTTTT CSVRPGDEKLFF
TRBJ1-2 TRBV6-1 - - TGTGCCAGCAGTGTGTCGGATAGCGGTGCGGGCGGCTACACCTTC CASSVSDSGAGGYTF
TRBJ1-2 TRBV28 - - TGTGCCAGCACCTCCGGCGGCGCCTATGGCTACACCTTC CASTSGGAYGYTF
TRBJ1-2 TRBV19 - once TGTGCCAGTAGCCGCGGACAAGACTATGGCTACACCTTC CASSRGQDYGYTF
TRBJ2-7 TRBV7-8 TRBD1 - TGTGCCAGCAGCTTAGCGACAGGGACAGGGGGCTCCTACGAGCAGTACTTC CASSLATGTGGSYEQYF
TRBJ2-4 TRBV19 - once TGTGCCAGTACCGCAGGGGACCGGAACATTCAGTACTTC CASTAGDRNIQYF
TRBJ1-1 TRBV5-1 - once TGCGCCAGCAGCTCGTTGGGAGGGGGTGAAGCTTTCTTT CASSSLGGGEAFF
TRBJ1-2 TRBV6-5 - - TGTGCCAGCAGTTACTCCCCAGCGGGCTATGGCTACACCTTC CASSYSPAGYGYTF
TRBJ2-3 TRBV11-2 - - TGTGCCAGCAGCTTCGTTCACGGGGGTTTTTTAGTAGATACGCAGTATTTT CASSFVHGGFLVDTQYF
TRBJ1-1 TRBV28 TRBD1 - TGTGCCAGCAGACCTGACAGGGGGCAAATGAACACTGAAGCTTTCTTT CASRPDRGQMNTEAFF
TRBJ2-1 TRBV11-2 TRBD2 - TGTGCCAGCAGCCCCCCTATGTGGGGGGGCTACAATGAGCAGTTCTTC CASSPPMWGGYNEQFF
TRBJ1-3 TRBV5-5 - once TGTGCCAGCAGCTTGGCCGCTAGCTCTGGAAACACCATATATTTT CASSLAASSGNTIYF
TRBJ1-1 TRBV5-4 - - TGTGCCAGCAGCTTGGAGCTGACAGCGAACACTGAAGCTTTCTTT CASSLELTANTEAFF